The clone carrying this T cell receptor (beta chain) appeared many times. What it recognizes is unknown. These data belong to a study of CD8+ T cells in alopecia areata. Study summary: For the treated group, dosing was oral tofacitinib at 5 to 10 mg twice daily. General study points: Scalp clonality dropped significantly under tofacitinib, as did expanded CD8+ top-100 clones. Affected lesional scalp, above all in alopecia totalis/universalis, was more clonal than normal scalp.

Stated treatment: oral pan-JAK inhibitor, 5-10 mg twice daily. The CDR3 is 14 residues long. Following RNA extraction, reverse transcription yielded cDNA that acted as the sequencing template. Profiling relied on immunoSEQ multiplex PCR, and the TCRdb table lists in-frame clones only, not all of them. Of about 200,000 clones in the sample, 35% to 40% are singletons; the top ten hold around 0.48%. The clonotype comes from a human donor with alopecia areata. This chain connects TRBV21-1 to TRBJ1-1. TRBV21-1 is reported as a pseudogene. The source was CD4+ T cells sorted from blood, collected between weeks 30 and 35, from a patient treated with tofacitinib. The CDR3 region is CASSNGQTNTEAFF. The CDR3 DNA sequence: TGTGCCAGCAGCAATGGCCAGACGAACACTGAAGCTTTCTTT.